The rows below give T cell receptor beta chains drawn from one sample of a study of blood T cell repertoires in COVID-19. Profiling relied on immunoSEQ multiplex PCR, and the TCRdb table lists in-frame clones only, not all of them. Among about 82,000 clones listed, around 82% were seen once. Sequenced sample: peripheral blood. These receptors came from a man in his 60s with COVID-19, enrolled during active disease. Each CDR3 is given with its conserved first and last residue. The D gene is left open where the match is weak. Only part of the rows carry a size: once, few, many, or a class if the clone is expanded.

CDR3 DNA | CDR3 protein | V gene | CDR3 length | D gene | J gene | clone size
TGTGCCAGCAGCTCTTCCTCAGGGGGCGGCAATCAGCCCCAGCATTTT | CASSSSSGGGNQPQHF | TRBV5-6 | 16 | TRBD1 | TRBJ1-5 | NA
TGTGCCAGCAGTGTTAGCGGGAGAACTTCCTACGAGCAGTACTTC | CASSVSGRTSYEQYF | TRBV5-6 | 15 | TRBD2 | TRBJ2-7 | NA
TGTGCCAGGGGAGACAGGTCTCACGAGCAGTACTTC | CARGDRSHEQYF | TRBV7-3 | 12 | NA | TRBJ2-7 | NA
TGTGCCACCAGTGAGGGGGGACGGACCGGGGAGCTGTTTTTT | CATSEGGRTGELFF | TRBV24-1 | 14 | NA | TRBJ2-2 | NA
TGTGCCAGCAGTTTGAAGCAGGGGGCTTCCGGGGCCAACGTCCTGACTTTC | CASSLKQGASGANVLTF | TRBV27 | 17 | TRBD1 | TRBJ2-6 | NA
TGTGCCAGCAGTCTCAGCGGAGAGTTTCAGCCCCAGCATTTT | CASSLSGEFQPQHF | TRBV2 | 14 | NA | TRBJ1-5 | few
TGTGCCAGCAGCTTAGCTTCGGGGACTTACAATGAGCAGTTCTTC | CASSLASGTYNEQFF | TRBV7-6 | 15 | NA | TRBJ2-1 | few
TGTGCCAGCAGCTTCGACAGGGTGGAATCACCCCTCCACTTT | CASSFDRVESPLHF | TRBV5-5 | 14 | TRBD1 | TRBJ1-6 | few
TGTGCCACGACCGACACAAGCGGGGAGACCCAGTACTTC | CATTDTSGETQYF | TRBV10-3 | 13 | NA | TRBJ2-5 | NA
TGCGCCAGCAGCTTGGAGCGGGCGGGGGGCCTTCAAGAGACCCAGTACTTC | CASSLERAGGLQETQYF | TRBV5-1 | 17 | TRBD2 | TRBJ2-5 | NA
TGTGCCAGTAGTCCGGGTGTTGGAACTGAAGCTTTCTTT | CASSPGVGTEAFF | TRBV19 | 13 | NA | TRBJ1-1 | many
TGCGCCAGCAGCCAAGAGGGCCGCGGGGGCACAGATACGCAGTATTTT | CASSQEGRGGTDTQYF | TRBV4-1 | 16 | NA | TRBJ2-3 | NA
TGTGCCAGCAGCTTCACCGGGACAGGGCCAGATACGCAGTATTTT | CASSFTGTGPDTQYF | TRBV9 | 15 | TRBD1 | TRBJ2-3 | once
TGTGCCAGCAGATCACACGAAGGGAGTGGGGGCTACACCTTC | CASRSHEGSGGYTF | TRBV6-4 | 14 | NA | TRBJ1-2 | NA
TGTGCCAGCAGCTCCCGACTAGCGAGAGCAGAGACCCAGTACTTC | CASSSRLARAETQYF | TRBV7-9 | 15 | TRBD2 | TRBJ2-5 | NA
TGCGCCAGCATGAGGGTTGGGGAGACCCAGTACTTC | CASMRVGETQYF | TRBV5-1 | 12 | NA | TRBJ2-5 | NA
TGTGCCAGCAGCAACAGGGAAGAACTGTTTTTT | CASSNREELFF | TRBV9 | 11 | NA | TRBJ1-4 | NA
TGTGCCAGTAGAGAAGGGGACAGTTGGATTTCACCCCTCCACTTT | CASREGDSWISPLHF | TRBV19 | 15 | TRBD1 | TRBJ1-6 | NA
TGTGCCACCAGCAGAGATAGGGGACAAATTTCTTTC | CATSRDRGQISF | TRBV15 | 12 | NA | TRBJ2-7 | NA
TGTGCCAGCAACGGAGGACAGGGCGGTGATAGTGAAAAACTGTTTTTT | CASNGGQGGDSEKLFF | TRBV2 | 16 | TRBD1 | TRBJ1-4 | NA
TGTGCCAGCAGCTTAGGGGGCACTAGCGGGAGTAGGGATGAGCAGTTCTTC | CASSLGGTSGSRDEQFF | TRBV7-8 | 17 | TRBD2 | TRBJ2-1 | few
TGTGCCAGCAGTTCCTACTGGAACACCGGGGAGCTGTTTTTT | CASSSYWNTGELFF | TRBV7-9 | 14 | NA | TRBJ2-2 | few
TGTGCCAGCAGTCCAGGGGATCAGCCCCAGCATTTT | CASSPGDQPQHF | TRBV3-1/TRBV3-2 | 12 | NA | TRBJ1-5 | NA
TGTGCCTGGAGCCGGGTTATGGAGACCCAGTACTTC | CAWSRVMETQYF | TRBV30 | 12 | NA | TRBJ2-5 | few
TGTGCCTGGAGTGTCGCTAGCGGTACCTTTGGGCAGTACTTC | CAWSVASGTFGQYF | TRBV30 | 14 | TRBD2 | TRBJ2-7 | NA
TGTGCCAGCAGCTTAGGGGACGGCGGGGGCGAGCAGTACTTC | CASSLGDGGGEQYF | TRBV13 | 14 | TRBD2 | TRBJ2-7 | NA
TGTGCCACCAGCAGAGAGACAGGGGGCTCGGGCAATCAGCCCCAGCATTTT | CATSRETGGSGNQPQHF | TRBV15 | 17 | TRBD1 | TRBJ1-5 | NA
TGTGCCACCCGGACAGGATCCCGAAAACTGTTTTTT | CATRTGSRKLFF | TRBV6-5 | 12 | TRBD1 | TRBJ1-4 | few
TGCGCCAGCAGAGGGACAGCGAACACCGGGGAGCTGTTTTTT | CASRGTANTGELFF | TRBV10-1 | 14 | TRBD1 | TRBJ2-2 | NA
TGTGCCAGCAGCCCCAGGGGTGCTGGAAACACCATATATTTT | CASSPRGAGNTIYF | TRBV6-2/TRBV6-3 | 14 | NA | TRBJ1-3 | few
TGTGCCAGCAGTGAGCAGGGGGTCAGCAATCAGCCCCAGCATTTT | CASSEQGVSNQPQHF | TRBV6-1 | 15 | TRBD1 | TRBJ1-5 | NA
TGTGCCAGCAGCTTGTTCGCTAGCGGGAGATCTTCCTACGAGCAGTACTTC | CASSLFASGRSSYEQYF | TRBV5-6 | 17 | TRBD2 | TRBJ2-7 | NA
TGTGCCAGCAGCTTGAAGTTAGCGGGGGAAGAGACCCAGTACTTC | CASSLKLAGEETQYF | TRBV5-4 | 15 | TRBD2 | TRBJ2-5 | NA
TGTGCCATCAGTGAGCCAGGACTAGGGGGTGGCAATGAGCAGTTCTTC | CAISEPGLGGGNEQFF | TRBV10-3 | 16 | NA | TRBJ2-1 | NA
TGTGCCAGCAGGGGCGGGTCCTACAATGAGCAGTTCTTC | CASRGGSYNEQFF | TRBV2 | 13 | NA | TRBJ2-1 | NA
TGCGCCAGCAGCCAAGAGGGGGGGGGAGCAGATACGCAGTATTTT | CASSQEGGGADTQYF | TRBV4-3 | 15 | TRBD2 | TRBJ2-3 | NA
TGTGCCAGCAGCTCGCGGGACAGGCTATCACCCCTCCACTTT | CASSSRDRLSPLHF | TRBV5-4 | 14 | TRBD1 | TRBJ1-6 | NA
TGTGCCAGCAGCGTAGACAGGGGAGGCGAGACCCAGTACTTC | CASSVDRGGETQYF | TRBV9 | 14 | NA | TRBJ2-5 | NA
TGTGCCAGCAGCTGGGGGCTGGATCAGCCCCAGCATTTT | CASSWGLDQPQHF | TRBV5-8 | 13 | NA | TRBJ1-5 | NA
TGTGCCAGCTCACCACAGGGGGCAATTCGAACCGGGGAGCTGTTTTTT | CASSPQGAIRTGELFF | TRBV18 | 16 | TRBD1 | TRBJ2-2 | once
TGTGCCAGCAGTCCTGAGAGGGGCTCGGGGGGGTACGAGCAGTACTTC | CASSPERGSGGYEQYF | TRBV27 | 16 | TRBD2 | TRBJ2-7 | NA
TGTGCCAGCAGCAGGGGGTCTAGGGAGACCCAGTACTTC | CASSRGSRETQYF | TRBV7-3 | 13 | NA | TRBJ2-5 | NA
TGTGCCAGCAGCTTGGTGGGAGGGGAGCAGTTCTTC | CASSLVGGEQFF | TRBV5-4 | 12 | TRBD2 | TRBJ2-1 | few
TGTGCCAGCAGTGAATTCTCAGGGGTCAATGAAAAACTGTTTTTT | CASSEFSGVNEKLFF | TRBV2 | 15 | NA | TRBJ1-4 | NA
TGTGCCAGCAGCTTGGCGGGTCCAACTAATGGCTACACCTTC | CASSLAGPTNGYTF | TRBV5-6 | 14 | NA | TRBJ1-2 | NA
TGTGCCAGCAGCTTGCAGCGGCAGGAGCAGTACTTC | CASSLQRQEQYF | TRBV5-6 | 12 | NA | TRBJ2-7 | NA
TGTGCCAGCAGCCACAGGGGAAAAGGTGGCTACACCTTC | CASSHRGKGGYTF | TRBV5-4 | 13 | TRBD1 | TRBJ1-2 | once
TGTGCCAGCAGTTGGACTCAGACAGATACGCAGTATTTT | CASSWTQTDTQYF | TRBV11-3 | 13 | NA | TRBJ2-3 | NA